Following are 21 T cell receptor beta chains from one sample sequenced in a study of blood T cell repertoires in COVID-19. Profiling relied on immunoSEQ multiplex PCR, and the TCRdb table lists in-frame clones only, not all of them. The sample shows roughly 26,000 clones, 87% of them seen only once. The sample was peripheral blood. The receptors derive from a human donor with active COVID-19. The donor label of this sample is uncertain.

The V call is TRBV5-6, the J call TRBJ2-7; TRBD2 matches 7 bases. The CDR3 covers 14 residues. V dropped 1 base and J dropped 5; count of bases not matched to a gene: 6. The germline gives CDR1 SGHDT, CDR2 YYEEEE. CDR3 bases: TGTGCCAGCAGCTTGTTGCGGGGGAGGGACGAGCAGTACTTC. Encoded protein: CASSLLRGRDEQYF.

The chain joins TRBV7-2 to TRBJ2-7; 12 bases match TRBD2. The CDR3 is made up of 16 amino acids. Per germline, CDR1 SGHTA and CDR2 FQGNSA. Trimming took 4 bases from V and 4 from J; bases not matched to a gene: 8. The CDR3 coding sequence is TGTGCCAGCAGCTGGGGGGAGCTAGCGGGAGGGTACGAGCAGTACTTC. Translated: CASSWGELAGGYEQYF.

The count of this clone is one. This rearrangement joins TRBV7-8 to TRBJ2-5; possible D gene TRBD2, 6 bases. CDR1 is SGHVS and CDR2 is FQNEAQ in the germline V gene. CDR3 length equals 15 residues. V was clipped by 2 bases and J by 3 bases, with 13 bases between them. CDR3 in amino acids: CASSLIADLKETQYF. CDR3 nucleotide sequence: TGTGCCAGCAGCTTAATAGCGGACCTTAAAGAGACCCAGTACTTC. Full variable domain (outside the CDR3, taken from reference TRBV7-8 and TRBJ2-5): GAGVSQSPRYKVAKRGQDVALRCDPISGHVSLFWYQQALGQGPEFLTYFQNEAQLDKSGLPSDRFFAERPEGSVSTLKIQRTQQEDSAVYLCASSLIADLKETQYFGPGTRLLVL.

V usage is TRBV11-1 and J usage is TRBJ1-2; 8 nucleotides agree with TRBD1. J gave up 0 bases and V 5 bases, and 5 bases lay outside the gene matches. This CDR3 is 15 amino acids long. The germline V gene has CDR1 SGHAT and CDR2 FQDESV (reference sequence). The DNA for the CDR3 is TGTGCCAGCAGCATCGGGACAGGACCTAACTATGGCTACACCTTC. Amino acids: CASSIGTGPNYGYTF. The full variable domain, completed using reference TRBV11-1 and TRBJ1-2, is EAEVAQSPRYKITEKSQAVAFWCDPISGHATLYWYRQILGQGPELLVQFQDESVVDDSQLPKDRFSAERLKGVDSTLKIQPAELGDSAMYLCASSIGTGPNYGYTFGSGTRLTVV.

The rearrangement links TRBV14 to TRBJ2-7; the match to TRBD2 covers 9 bases. The length of the CDR3 is 19 residues. Trimming cost V 3 bases and J 2 bases; bases outside gene matches: 17. Germline assignment: CDR1 SGHDN and CDR2 FVKESK. CDR3 sequence (DNA): TGTGCCAGCAGCCATTTATTGGTGGCTAGCGGGACGGGCGCCTACGAGCAGTACTTC. Its protein product is CASSHLLVASGTGAYEQYF.

This chain uses TRBV19 with TRBJ2-1, with D possibly matching TRBD1 (6 bases). CDR3 length: 16 residues. V lost 3 bases and J 0 bases, leaving 12 bases between the germline ends. CDR1 and CDR2 from the germline V gene are LNHDA and SQIVND (reference sequence). CDR3 in DNA: TGTGCCAGTAGTATTACTGGGGGCAACTCCTACAATGAGCAGTTCTTC. Its protein product is CASSITGGNSYNEQFF.

This clone showed up just a few times. The chain joins TRBV12-3 or TRBV12-4 to TRBJ2-7; 7 bases align to TRBD1. V trimming: 1 base; J trimming: 6 bases; junction bases outside the gene matches: 0. This CDR3 comprises 12 residues. In nucleotides, the CDR3 is TGTGCCAGCAGTTTAGGGACAGGCGAGCAGTACTTC. This gives the protein CASSLGTGEQYF.

J is TRBJ2-7 and V is TRBV6-5; the match to TRBD2 covers 10 bases. Germline lookup yields CDR1 MNHEY and CDR2 SVGAGI. With 5 bases clipped from V and 2 bases from J, the junction kept 3 bases outside the gene matches. The CDR3 spans 14 residues. The CDR3 sequence: CASSRLAGAYEQYF. The CDR3 DNA sequence: TGTGCCAGCAGTCGTCTAGCGGGGGCCTACGAGCAGTACTTC.

This chain uses TRBV6-5 with TRBJ1-6, with D hard to call. CDR1 is MNHEY and CDR2 is SVGAGI in the germline V gene. V shed 4 bases and J shed 0 bases, with 10 bases lying between them. This CDR3 has 16 amino acids. The CDR3 reads CASSSPGSSYNSPLHF. CDR3 DNA sequence: TGTGCCAGCAGTTCACCCGGGAGCTCCTATAATTCACCCCTCCACTTT.

The chain has TRBV10-1 and TRBJ2-7; 7 bases match TRBD1. This CDR3 has 15 residues. The junction had 12 bases not matched to a gene; V was cut back by 6 bases and J by 4 bases. Germline V gives CDR1 WNHNN, CDR2 SYGVQD (reference sequence). In nucleotides, the CDR3 is TGCGCCAGCAGCACCCCGGGACAGATAAGTTACGAGCAGTACTTC. This codes for CASSTPGQISYEQYF.

With regard to this clone: Other DNA sequences in the sample encode the same CDR3. The chain carries TRBV3-1 (or the pseudogene TRBV3-2) and TRBJ2-2, with D perhaps TRBD2 (5 bases). Germline CDR1 is LGHDT and CDR2 is YNNKEL (reference sequence). The ends were cut back, 3 bases at V and 3 bases at J, with 8 bases in the middle. This CDR3 comprises 14 residues. The CDR3 region has the DNA TGTGCCAGCAGCCAGGGCGGGTACACCGGGGAGCTGTTTTTT. Its translation is CASSQGGYTGELFF.

The chain has TRBV7-2 and TRBJ2-3, with D uncertain. Trimming took off 5 bases at V and 5 bases at J, with 8 bases between the two ends. CDR1 SGHTA and CDR2 FQGNSA come from the germline V gene. The CDR3 totals 12 residues. This chain's CDR3 is CASSRLVDTQYF. The CDR3 bases are TGTGCCAGCAGCCGACTTGTAGATACGCAGTATTTT.

This rearrangement joins TRBV6-6 to TRBJ2-7; 11 nucleotides match TRBD1. CDR3 length equals 15 residues. Germline CDR1 MNHNY, CDR2 SVGAGI (reference sequence). V lost 4 bases and J lost 4; bases outside the gene matches: 6. The CDR3 loop is CASSSTGTGGYEQYF. In DNA form, the CDR3 reads TGTGCCAGCAGTTCGACCGGGACAGGGGGTTACGAGCAGTACTTC.

V gene TRBV28 combines with J gene TRBJ2-7; the D gene is possibly TRBD1 (5 bases). V was clipped by 3 bases and J by 6 bases, with 12 bases between them. CDR3 size: 13 residues. CDR1 is MDHEN, CDR2 SYDVKM, per germline. The CDR3: CASSLYTGAEQYF. DNA for the CDR3: TGTGCCAGCAGTTTGTATACAGGAGCCGAGCAGTACTTC.

The V gene is TRBV11-3, the J gene TRBJ2-3, with a weak D call TRBD2 (6 bases). The V end lost 3 bases, the J end lost 1 base, and 11 bases lay between the germline ends. The CDR3 is 15 residues long. Germline CDR1 is SGHNT and CDR2 is YENEEA. In nucleotides, the CDR3 is TGTGCCAGCAGCTTGTCGGGGGATGGCACAGATACGCAGTATTTT. As protein: CASSLSGDGTDTQYF.

V usage is TRBV6-6 and J usage is TRBJ2-6, with 11 nucleotides matching TRBD1. V lost 5 bases and J lost 2; bases outside the gene matches: 5. Germline-derived CDR1 and CDR2 are MNHNY and SVGAGI (reference sequence). CDR3 size: 17 residues. DNA for the CDR3: TGTGCCAGCAGTCCCGGACAGGGGGCGCCTGGGGCCAACGTCCTGACTTTC. It specifies CASSPGQGAPGANVLTF.

The J gene is TRBJ2-7, the V gene TRBV4-3, with 7 bases lining up with TRBD1. In germline, CDR1 is LGHNA, CDR2 YSLEER. The trim removed 4 bases at V and 1 base at J, leaving 1 base unmatched. CDR3 length: 13 residues. The CDR3 bases are TGCGCCAGCAGCCGGGACAGTTCCTACGAGCAGTACTTC. Encoded protein: CASSRDSSYEQYF.

V gene TRBV5-5 combines with J gene TRBJ2-1; TRBD2 matches 10 bases. The CDR3 consists of 15 residues. CDR1 and CDR2 (germline): SGHKS, YYEKEE (reference sequence). After removal of 4 bases from V and 8 bases from J, the junction contained 9 bases not matched to a gene. The CDR3 loop is CASSLLAGVGYEQFF. The CDR3 region has the DNA TGTGCCAGCAGCCTTCTAGCGGGAGTAGGCTATGAGCAGTTCTTC.

The chain joins TRBV25-1 to TRBJ1-6; 9 bases align to TRBD1. Per the germline V gene, CDR1 is MGHDK and CDR2 is SYGVNS. The CDR3 is 14 residues long. V gave up 2 bases and J gave up 10 bases; unmatched junction bases: 3. The CDR3 DNA reads as TGTGCCAGCAGTGAAATGGGACAGGGCTCACCCCTCCACTTT. It translates to CASSEMGQGSPLHF.

The gene calls are TRBV18 and TRBJ2-5; no clear D gene. Germline V gene lookup returns CDR1 KGHSH and CDR2 LQKENI. With 6 bases removed from V and 0 bases from J, the gap between germline ends came to 5 bases. CDR3 size: 12 residues. The CDR3 sequence: CASSDNQETQYF. The CDR3 DNA reads TGTGCCAGCTCCGACAACCAAGAGACCCAGTACTTC.

The CDR3: CASSYFVTTGITEAFF. The CDR3 coding sequence is TGTGCCAGCAGCTATTTCGTAACTACAGGGATAACTGAAGCTTTCTTT. J is TRBJ1-1 and V is TRBV11-2; a weak D match, TRBD1 (6 bases). V gave up 4 bases and J gave up 5 bases, with 20 bases separating them. The CDR3 is made up of 16 amino acids. The germline CDR1 and CDR2 sequences are SGHAT and FQNNGV.